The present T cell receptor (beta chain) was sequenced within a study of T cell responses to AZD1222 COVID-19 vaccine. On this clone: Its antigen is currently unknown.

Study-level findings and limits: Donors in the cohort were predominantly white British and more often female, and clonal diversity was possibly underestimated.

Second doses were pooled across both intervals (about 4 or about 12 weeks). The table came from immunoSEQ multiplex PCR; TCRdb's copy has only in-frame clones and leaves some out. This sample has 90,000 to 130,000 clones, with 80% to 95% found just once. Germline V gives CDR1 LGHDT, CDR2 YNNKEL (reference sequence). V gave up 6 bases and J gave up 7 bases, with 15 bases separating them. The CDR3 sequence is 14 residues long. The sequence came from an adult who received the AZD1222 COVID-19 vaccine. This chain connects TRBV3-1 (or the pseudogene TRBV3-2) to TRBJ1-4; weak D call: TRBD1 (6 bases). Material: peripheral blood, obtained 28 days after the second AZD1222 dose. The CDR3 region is CASSRRGLREKLFF. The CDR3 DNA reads TGTGCCAGCAGTCGCAGGGGTTTACGTGAAAAACTGTTTTTT.